The source of this T cell receptor beta chain is a study of CD8 T cell repertoires and HIV-1 epitope variants. The protocol was immunoSEQ multiplex PCR, while the TCRdb copy is restricted to in-frame clones and leaves out a portion. The sample yields 90,000 or so clones, 60% to 80% seen once. Note on this clone: Its specificity is unknown.

Study-wide results and caveats: Only beta chains were identified, marking proliferation to antigen, not function.

The sequenced sample was uncultured baseline CD8+ T cells from peripheral blood mononuclear cells (PBMCs). This sequence was found in a male donor with HIV.

CDR3 DNA: TGCGCCAGCAGCTCGGCAACAGGGTCCTGGGTGACCTACGAGCAGTACTTC. It translates to CASSSATGSWVTYEQYF. The V and J genes are TRBV5-1 and TRBJ2-7, with D possibly TRBD1 on 6 matching bases. V was trimmed by 3 bases and J by 2 bases, leaving 21 bases between them. CDR1 and CDR2 from the germline V gene are SGHRS and YFSETQ. The CDR3 is 17 residues long.